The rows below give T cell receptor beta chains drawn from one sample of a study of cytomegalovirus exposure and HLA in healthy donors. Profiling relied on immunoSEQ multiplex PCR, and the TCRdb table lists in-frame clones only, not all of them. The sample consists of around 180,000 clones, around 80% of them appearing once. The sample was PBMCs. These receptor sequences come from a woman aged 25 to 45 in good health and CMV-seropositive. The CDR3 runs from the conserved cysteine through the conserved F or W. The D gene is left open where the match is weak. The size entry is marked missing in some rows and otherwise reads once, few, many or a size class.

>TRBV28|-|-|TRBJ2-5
TGTGCCACCACAGGGCGGTACCAAGAGACCCAGTACTTC
CATTGRYQETQYF
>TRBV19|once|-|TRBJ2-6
TGTGCCAGTAGGGACAGTGACTCTGGGGCCAACGTCCTGACTTTC
CASRDSDSGANVLTF
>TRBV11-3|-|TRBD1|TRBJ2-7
TGTGCCAGCAGTCAGCGGACAGGAAGCTCCTACGAGCAGTACTTC
CASSQRTGSSYEQYF
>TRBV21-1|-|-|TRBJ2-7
TGTGCCAGCAGCAAAGGGGACAGGGCGACCTACGAGCAGTACTTC
CASSKGDRATYEQYF
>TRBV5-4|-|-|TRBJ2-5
TGTGCCAGCAGCTTCACACACCAAGAGACCCAGTACTTC
CASSFTHQETQYF
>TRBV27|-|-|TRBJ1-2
TGTGCCAGCAGTTTACGGGTGGGAGACTATGGCTACACCTTC
CASSLRVGDYGYTF
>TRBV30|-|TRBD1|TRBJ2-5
TGTGCCTGGGGAGGGGGACAGGGGAGGCTGGAGACCCAGTACTTC
CAWGGGQGRLETQYF
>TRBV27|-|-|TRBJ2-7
TGTGCCAGCAGTTTCGTGCGATACGAGCAGTACTTC
CASSFVRYEQYF
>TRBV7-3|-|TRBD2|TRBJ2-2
TGTGCCAGCAGCCCTAGAGCGGGAGTCAACACCGGGGAGCTGTTTTTT
CASSPRAGVNTGELFF
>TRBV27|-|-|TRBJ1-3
TGTGCCAGCAGAACAGGGAGCTCTGGAAACACCATATATTTT
CASRTGSSGNTIYF
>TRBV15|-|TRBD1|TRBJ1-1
TGTGCCACCAGCAGAGATGGAGGGACAGGGGGGGTGAACACTGAAGCTTTCTTT
CATSRDGGTGGVNTEAFF
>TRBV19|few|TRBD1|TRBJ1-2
TGTGCCAGTAGTTCGCAGGGGGCGGTTGGCTACACCTTC
CASSSQGAVGYTF
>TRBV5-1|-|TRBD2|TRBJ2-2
TGCGCCAGCAGCGTTAACTGGCGGGAGGGGGGGACCGGGGAGCTGTTTTTT
CASSVNWREGGTGELFF
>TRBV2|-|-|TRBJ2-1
TGTGCCAGCTCACCCTCTAGGGGCTCATACAATGAGCAGTTCTTC
CASSPSRGSYNEQFF
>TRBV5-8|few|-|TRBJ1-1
TGTGCCAGCAGCTTGGTCGCGGAGGCAGGAAAGAACACTGAAGCTTTCTTT
CASSLVAEAGKNTEAFF
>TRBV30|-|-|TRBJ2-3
TGTGCCTGGACCTTTCCAGGGGCAGATACGCAGTATTTT
CAWTFPGADTQYF
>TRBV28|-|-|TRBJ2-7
TGTGCCAGCAGTTTCCCCGGAGAGGCGGACAGCTACGAGCAGTACTTC
CASSFPGEADSYEQYF
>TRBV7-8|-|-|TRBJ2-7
TGTGCCAGCAGCTTAGCGCGGGGTAGCTCCTACGAGCAGTACTTC
CASSLARGSSYEQYF
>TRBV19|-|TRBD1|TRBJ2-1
TGTGCCACCGGGGACAGGGTCAATGAGCAGTTCTTC
CATGDRVNEQFF
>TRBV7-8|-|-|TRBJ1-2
TGTGCCAGCATTGGAGGGAGGCACCAGGGAGGCTACACCTTC
CASIGGRHQGGYTF
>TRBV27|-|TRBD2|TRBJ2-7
TGTGCCAGCAGTTTGGGTGGACTAGCGGGATCCTACGAGCAGTACTTC
CASSLGGLAGSYEQYF
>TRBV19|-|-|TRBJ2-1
TGTGCCAGTAGTATTTCAAATGAGCAGTTCTTC
CASSISNEQFF
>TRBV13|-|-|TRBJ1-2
TGTGCCAGCAGCTCCCAGGGCGCTGGCTACACCTTC
CASSSQGAGYTF
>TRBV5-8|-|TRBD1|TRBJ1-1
TGTGCCAGCAGCTTGGAACCAGGGGGGACTGAAGCTTTCTTT
CASSLEPGGTEAFF
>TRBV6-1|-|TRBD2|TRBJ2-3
TGTGCCAGCAGTGAAGCGGCGCTAGCGGGTTCAGATACGCAGTATTTT
CASSEAALAGSDTQYF
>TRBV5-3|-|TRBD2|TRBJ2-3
TGTGCCAGAAGCTTGGGTCTAGCGGGAGGGGATACGCAGTATTTT
CARSLGLAGGDTQYF
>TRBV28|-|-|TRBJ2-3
TGTGCCAGCAGTTTGTATGGCTCGGATACGCAGTATTTT
CASSLYGSDTQYF
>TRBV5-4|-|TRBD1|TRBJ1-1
TGTGCCAGCAGCTTGAAGACAGGGAGCACTGAAGCTTTCTTT
CASSLKTGSTEAFF
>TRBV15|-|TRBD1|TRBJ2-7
TGTGCCACCAGCAGTTCGGGGACAGGGGCCTACGAGCAGTACTTC
CATSSSGTGAYEQYF
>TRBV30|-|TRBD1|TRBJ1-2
TGTGCCTGGAGTGTAGGGCAGGGGGATGGCTACACCTTC
CAWSVGQGDGYTF
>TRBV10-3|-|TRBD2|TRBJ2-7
TGTGCCATCAGCGGCACGGCGGGAGGGGGCGAGCAGTACTTC
CAISGTAGGGEQYF
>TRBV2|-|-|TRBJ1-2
TGTGCCAGCAGTGAAGTCGTTTATGGCTACACCTTC
CASSEVVYGYTF
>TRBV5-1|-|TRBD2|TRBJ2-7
TGCGCCAGCAAGAGGACTAGCGAGGAGCAGTACTTC
CASKRTSEEQYF
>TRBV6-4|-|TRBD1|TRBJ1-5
TGTGCCAGCAGTGCACCCGGGACAGGGTTACATCAGCCCCAGCATTTT
CASSAPGTGLHQPQHF
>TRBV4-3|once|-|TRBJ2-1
TGCGCCAGCAGCCTCCTCCGGGGTCGGGATGAGCAGTTCTTC
CASSLLRGRDEQFF
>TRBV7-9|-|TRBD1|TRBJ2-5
TGTGCCAGCAGCTCAAGGACAGGGAATAACCCAAGTCGAGAGACCCAGTACTTC
CASSSRTGNNPSRETQYF
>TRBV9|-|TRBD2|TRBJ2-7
TGTGCCAGCAGCGTAGAGGTGCGGGGGTTCGACGAGCAGTACTTC
CASSVEVRGFDEQYF
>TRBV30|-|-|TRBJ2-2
TGTGCCTGGGGGAGGCGCGCAGACACCGGGGAGCTGTTTTTT
CAWGRRADTGELFF
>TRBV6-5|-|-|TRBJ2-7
TGTGCCAGCAGTTGGGGTGAGCGGCTCTACGAGCAGTACTTC
CASSWGERLYEQYF
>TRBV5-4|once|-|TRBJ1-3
TGTGCCAGCAGCTTGGCTGGGCCCGGAAACACCATATATTTT
CASSLAGPGNTIYF
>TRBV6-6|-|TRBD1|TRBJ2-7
TGTGCCAGCAGTTACTCCGAAGGGACAGGGGGCGAGCAGTACTTC
CASSYSEGTGGEQYF
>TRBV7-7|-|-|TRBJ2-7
TGTGCCAGCAGCTTAGGGCAGGGGAGCTCCTACGAGCAGTACTTC
CASSLGQGSSYEQYF
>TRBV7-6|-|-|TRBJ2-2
TGTGCCAGCAGCCCCCCACGCGGGGGCCCCGGGGAGCTGTTTTTT
CASSPPRGGPGELFF
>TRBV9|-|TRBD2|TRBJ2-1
TGTGCCAGCAGCGTAGACGGGAGGGGTTACAATGAGCAGTTCTTC
CASSVDGRGYNEQFF
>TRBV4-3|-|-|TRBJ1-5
TGCGCCAGCAGCCAAGATCTTCTGGCAGAACAGCCCCAGCATTTT
CASSQDLLAEQPQHF
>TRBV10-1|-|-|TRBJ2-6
TGCGCCAGCAGTGAGGACAGCTTCGGGGCCAACGTCCTGACTTTC
CASSEDSFGANVLTF
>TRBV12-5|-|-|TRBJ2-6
TGTGCTAGTGGTTTGGTACTCGAGGGCTCTGGGGCCAACGTCCTGACTTTC
CASGLVLEGSGANVLTF
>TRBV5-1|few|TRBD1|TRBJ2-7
TGCGCCAGCAGCTCAGGGACAGGGGTGGTCCACGAGCAGTACTTC
CASSSGTGVVHEQYF
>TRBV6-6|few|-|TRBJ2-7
TGTGCCAGCAGCCACGGGGGGGGGACAGTCTCCTACGAGCAGTACTTC
CASSHGGGTVSYEQYF